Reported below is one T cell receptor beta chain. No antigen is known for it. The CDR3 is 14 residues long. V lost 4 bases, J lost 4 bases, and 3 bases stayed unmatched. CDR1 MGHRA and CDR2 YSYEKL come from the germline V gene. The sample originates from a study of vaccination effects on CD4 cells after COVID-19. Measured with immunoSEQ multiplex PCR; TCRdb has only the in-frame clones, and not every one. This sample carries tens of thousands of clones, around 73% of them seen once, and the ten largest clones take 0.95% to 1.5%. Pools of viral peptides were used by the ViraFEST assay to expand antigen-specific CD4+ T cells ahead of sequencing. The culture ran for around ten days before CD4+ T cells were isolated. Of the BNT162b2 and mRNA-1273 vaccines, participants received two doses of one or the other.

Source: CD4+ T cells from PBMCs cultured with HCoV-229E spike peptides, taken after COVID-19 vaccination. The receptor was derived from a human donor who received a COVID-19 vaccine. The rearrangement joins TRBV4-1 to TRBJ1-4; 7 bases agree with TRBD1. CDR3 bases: TGCGCCAGCAGCCGGGGACAGATTAATGAAAAACTGTTTTTT. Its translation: CASSRGQINEKLFF.